This T cell receptor beta chain was retrieved from a study of T cells after yellow fever vaccination (dated by TCRdb to the late 2010s). Background for the entire study: The SMART-Seq v4 Ultra Low Input RNA kit was used to prepare libraries from fractions with low cell numbers. To follow T-cell clones before and after both primary and booster YFV17D yellow fever vaccination, bulk TCR alpha and beta repertoires underwent longitudinal sequencing. The cohort comprised two healthy male donors, one aged 18 to 29 and one aged 30 to 40 years. Blood samples were taken at several timepoints before and after primary and secondary immunization, and bulk PBMC replicates and cell subsets were isolated.

This sample's treatment or condition label indicates: live attenuated yellow fever vaccine strain. PBMCs were isolated from peripheral blood using a standard Ficoll-Paque protocol. Dynabeads CD4 and CD8 positive selection kits were used to isolate the CD4 and CD8 T-cell fractions. TriZol was used to extract RNA from bulk PBMCs, CD4 and CD8 fractions, and dextramer-positive and dextramer-negative fractions. There are a few counts of this clonotype. Its antigen is still unknown. No base quality information exists; no much larger clone differs at one position. Taken from cysteine to phenylalanine, the CDR3 has 16 residues. The kept DNA is CDR3 alone, 48 bases in frame from the first base. CDR1 and CDR2 (SGHTA, FQGNSA) derive from the germline V gene. The germline V and J ends show losses of 5 bases and 3 bases respectively, and no gene match explains 11 bases of the junction. On the study overall, not on this receptor specifically: The study included only two donors, which limits how far the findings can be generalized. After the booster, most clones that had expanded after primary vaccination were detected again (nearly 98% of CD4 and around 88% of CD8), suggesting broad maintenance of memory. The secondary T-cell response was found to be weaker but faster than the primary response, with a peak reached on day 5 rather than on day 15. A small fraction of clonotypes appeared in both the CD4 and CD8 compartments, likely as a result of convergent recombination. Computational filtering was needed because FACS-sorted repertoires could contain abundant contaminating clonotypes from the bulk population.

Sequenced using an Illumina NovaSeq 6000. TCR cDNA was synthesized by 5'RACE template switching, through which a universal primer site and unique molecular identifiers were introduced. Priming for cDNA synthesis came from both the TCR alpha and TCR beta constant segments. Library amplification used two PCR steps, and the second PCR step added sample barcodes and sequencing adapters. Sequencing of libraries was performed on Illumina HiSeq 2500 (2x100 bp) or NovaSeq (2x150 bp). Per the authors' processing: MIGEC handled demultiplexing of reads and collapsing into UMI consensus sequences, while MiXCR performed V(D)J alignment. Clonotypes responding to the vaccine were identified with edgeR on replicate PBMC samples, with the criteria of FDR below 0.01 and a log2 fold change above 5 up to day 15. Each bulk clonotype was labeled CD4 or CD8 based on which sequenced repertoire, CD4 or CD8, contained the clonotype at higher abundance. The public reads were run again by TCRdb, first through fastp at Q25 and then through MiXCR, and only productive beta chains were kept. Rows with a matching CDR3 protein are joined into one entry that keeps the most common DNA and genes. TCRdb, rather than the study authors, made the V and J calls. This sample holds a few hundred thousand distinct CDR3 sequences; roughly 5.2% were observed only once. Approximately 3.5% of the sample is taken by the ten largest.

The V and J segments used are TRBV7-2 and TRBJ2-5, with 8 bases aligning to TRBD1. The TCR originated in a man aged 18 to 35 who received the YFV17D yellow fever vaccine. Sequencing used CD4+ T cells sorted from PBMCs, obtained on the day of the yellow fever booster vaccination. The CDR3 reads as follows: CASSPQGAAAEETQYF. The nucleotide sequence reads as follows: TGTGCCAGCAGCCCGCAGGGGGCCGCGGCCGAAGAGACCCAGTACTTC.